Each of the 22 T cell receptor beta chains below was sequenced from the same sample in a study of CD8 T cells in Susac syndrome. Random hexamers were used to reverse transcribe roughly 0.5 to 1 ug of RNA. TCRdb passed the immunoSEQ multiplex PCR reads through MiXCR, listing each CDR3 protein once. The table shows under 200,000 distinct CDR3 sequences, with roughly 95% occurring only once. The specimen was CD4+ T cells from PBMCs. The source is a human donor with Susac syndrome.

The genes are TRBV7-8 and TRBJ1-1, with D maybe TRBD1 (6 bases). V shed 5 bases and J shed 0 bases, with 13 bases lying between them. CDR1 is SGHVS, CDR2 FQNEAQ, per germline. The CDR3 sequence is 15 residues long. The CDR3 loop reads CASSPGVSVNTEAFF. The CDR3 DNA is TGTGCCAGCAGCCCAGGGGTCAGCGTGAACACTGAAGCTTTCTTT.

This sequence joins TRBV7-8 and TRBJ2-1; 12 bases match TRBD1. In germline, CDR1 is SGHVS, CDR2 FQNEAQ. The V gene end was trimmed by 6 bases and the J gene end by 8 bases; junction bases not matched to a gene: 14. This CDR3 has 17 amino acids. The CDR3 is CASRGLGQGAGNDEQFF. The CDR3 nucleotides are TGTGCCAGCAGGGGGTTGGGACAGGGGGCTGGGAACGATGAGCAGTTCTTC.

V usage is TRBV23-1 and J usage is TRBJ2-1; tentative D call: TRBD1 (6 bases). TRBV23-1 is reported as an ORF; its role is uncertain. V dropped 9 bases and J dropped 3 bases, with 15 bases sitting between them. This CDR3 is 14 amino acids long. The CDR3 nucleotides are TGCGCCAGGGCATCACAGGGAAACTACAATGAGCAGTTCTTC. Protein: CARASQGNYNEQFF.

V and J are TRBV11-3 and TRBJ2-3, with 8 positions matching TRBD2. After removal of 5 bases from V and 2 bases from J, the junction contained 6 bases not matched to a gene. The CDR3 has 15 amino acids. The V gene's germline CDR1 is SGHNT and CDR2 YENEEA. CDR3 amino acids: CASSDPGGPTDTQYF. The CDR3, as DNA: TGTGCCAGCAGCGATCCGGGGGGGCCCACAGATACGCAGTATTTT.

The genes are TRBV5-1 and TRBJ1-2; tentative D call: TRBD1 (5 bases). CDR1 is SGHRS and CDR2 is YFSETQ in the germline V gene. V dropped 5 bases and J dropped 7 bases, with 12 bases sitting between them. This CDR3 comprises 12 residues. The CDR3 DNA sequence: TGCGCCAGCAGAACGGACATCTTTGGCTACACCTTC. As protein: CASRTDIFGYTF.

The chain has TRBV27 and TRBJ1-2; 10 bases match TRBD1. The CDR3 runs to 14 residues. Germline assignment: CDR1 MNHEY and CDR2 SMNVEV (reference sequence). The ends lost 2 bases at V and 7 bases at J; junction bases unmatched: 4. This CDR3 reads CASSLGDRGGGYTF. DNA for the CDR3: TGTGCCAGCAGTTTAGGGGACAGGGGTGGTGGCTACACCTTC.

The CDR3 DNA follows: TGTGCCAGTAGTGTCCGGGACCATAATGAAAAACTGTTTTTT. Amino acid sequence: CASSVRDHNEKLFF. The chain is built from TRBV19 and TRBJ1-4; D is perhaps TRBD1 (5 bases). The V end was cut by 5 bases, the J end by 4 bases, with 11 bases between. Germline V gives CDR1 LNHDA, CDR2 SQIVND (reference sequence). CDR3 length: 14 amino acids. Together with reference TRBV19 and TRBJ1-4, the CDR3 gives the full variable domain: DGGITQSPKYLFRKEGQNVTLSCEQNLNHDAMYWYRQDPGQGLRLIYYSQIVNDFQKGDIAEGYSVSREKKESFPLTVTSAQKNPTAFYLCASSVRDHNEKLFFGSGTQLSVL.

The genes are TRBV25-1 and TRBJ2-5; 15 bases are shared with TRBD2. CDR1 and CDR2 from the germline V gene are MGHDK and SYGVNS. Unmatched junction bases numbered 4, after V lost 6 bases and J lost 2 bases. The CDR3 is 16 amino acids. The CDR3 bases are TGTGCCAGCAGCCCGGGGACTAGCGGGGGGCAAGAGACCCAGTACTTC. Translation gives CASSPGTSGGQETQYF.

The chain uses TRBV19 and TRBJ1-4; no definite D call. Germline assignment: CDR1 LNHDA and CDR2 SQIVND (reference sequence). The V end lost 7 bases, the J end lost 12 bases, and 15 bases lay between the germline ends. This CDR3 has 12 amino acids. In nucleotides, the CDR3 is TGTGCCAGTAAACAGAGACCGTTGCAACTGTTTTTT. It is translated as CASKQRPLQLFF.

The chain carries TRBV12-3 or TRBV12-4 and TRBJ1-2, with TRBD1 identical over 10 bases. The junction had 0 bases not matched to a gene; V was cut back by 5 bases and J by 6 bases. The CDR3 extends over 12 amino acids. The CDR3 loop reads CASSGTGDGYTF. In nucleotides, the CDR3 is TGTGCCAGCAGTGGGACAGGGGATGGCTACACCTTC.

This chain connects TRBV5-1 to TRBJ1-1; D gene unclear. Trimming removed 1 base from V and 0 bases from J, with 10 bases in between. The length of the CDR3 is 15 residues. Per the germline V gene, CDR1 is SGHRS and CDR2 is YFSETQ. The CDR3 loop reads CASSLSAGLNTEAFF. DNA of the CDR3: TGCGCCAGCAGCTTGAGTGCGGGCCTGAACACTGAAGCTTTCTTT. The variable domain in full, with the rest retrieved from reference TRBV5-1 and TRBJ1-1, is KAGVTQTPRYLIKTRGQQVTLSCSPISGHRSVSWYQQTPGQGLQFLFEYFSETQRNKGNFPGRFSGRQFSNSRSEMNVSTLELGDSALYLCASSLSAGLNTEAFFGQGTRLTVV.

This sequence joins TRBV5-5 and TRBJ2-3; D gene uncertain. CDR1 SGHKS and CDR2 YYEKEE come from the germline V gene (reference sequence). The CDR3 is 15 amino acids. Trimming shortened V by 4 bases and J by 0 bases, and 12 bases separated the two germline ends. Here the CDR3 reads CASSRAQTSTDTQYF. The CDR3 nucleotides read TGTGCCAGCAGCCGTGCACAGACTAGCACAGATACGCAGTATTTT.

This clonotype appeared once. The V call is TRBV28, the J call TRBJ2-5, with 7 bases matching TRBD2. This CDR3 region has 16 residues. Germline V lookup: CDR1 MDHEN, CDR2 SYDVKM. Losses at the gene ends were 5 bases for V and 0 bases for J; bases not matched to a gene: 9. Here the CDR3 DNA reads TGTGCCAGCAGTACCACGACTAGCTTGTACCAAGAGACCCAGTACTTC. Amino acid sequence: CASSTTTSLYQETQYF.

The chain joins TRBV11-2 to TRBJ1-3, with D hard to call. The CDR3 sequence is 16 residues long. Germline V gene lookup returns CDR1 SGHAT and CDR2 FQNNGV. Trimming cost V 5 bases and J 0 bases, with 14 bases left between them. For the CDR3, the DNA is TGTGCCAGCAGCCTCTCCAATGGGATCTCTGGAAACACCATATATTTT. Translation: CASSLSNGISGNTIYF.

This chain links TRBV12-3 or TRBV12-4 with TRBJ1-1, with TRBD1 identical over 8 bases. V shed 6 bases, J shed 11 bases, and the junction held 8 bases outside the gene matches. The CDR3 has 12 residues. Here the CDR3 DNA reads TGTGCCAGCAGCAGGGACAGGCCAGGGGCTTTCTTT. Its protein product is CASSRDRPGAFF.

This clonotype appeared a single time. The chain carries TRBV10-3 and TRBJ2-7, with 8 bases identical to TRBD1. J was trimmed by 5 bases and V by 6 bases; bases with no gene match: 6. Germline values: CDR1 ENHRY, CDR2 SYGVKD. The length of the CDR3 is 13 residues. CDR3 nucleotide sequence: TGTGCCATCAGGAAGGACAGGGAAAACGAGCAGTACTTC. Amino acid sequence: CAIRKDRENEQYF.

The rearrangement uses TRBV30 and TRBJ1-6; no reliable D call. Germline assignment: CDR1 GTSNPN and CDR2 SVGIG (reference sequence). This CDR3 region has 11 residues. V was pared by 1 base and J by 12 bases, with 7 bases between. The CDR3 DNA is TGTGCCTGGAGTGCAGATAGACCCCTCCACTTT. Translated: CAWSADRPLHF.

The chain recombines TRBV19 with TRBJ1-5, with 8 nucleotides matching TRBD1. Germline loops: CDR1 LNHDA, CDR2 SQIVND (reference sequence). The CDR3 contains 17 residues. V lost 3 bases to trimming and J lost 7 bases; unmatched junction nucleotides: 14. CDR3 region: CASSMRRRGRQGQPQHF. DNA of the CDR3: TGTGCCAGTAGTATGCGTCGCAGGGGGCGTCAAGGGCAGCCCCAGCATTTT.

The rearrangement joins TRBV28 to TRBJ2-5; D unclear. CDR1 and CDR2 (germline): MDHEN, SYDVKM. Trimming left V 7 bases short and J 1 base short, with 10 bases between. CDR3 length: 13 residues. CDR3 residues: CASTEAPQETQYF. Here the CDR3 DNA reads TGTGCCAGCACCGAAGCCCCCCAAGAGACCCAGTACTTC.

The rearrangement uses TRBV30 and TRBJ1-6; unclear D gene. Trimming cost V 1 base and J 6 bases, with 7 bases left between them. This CDR3 is built from 13 residues. CDR1 GTSNPN and CDR2 SVGIG come from the germline V gene (reference sequence). Here the CDR3 reads CAWSAAANSPLHF. The CDR3 DNA sequence: TGTGCCTGGAGTGCGGCAGCTAATTCACCCCTCCACTTT.

CDR3 nucleotides: TGCAGTGCTAGAGATATTGGGACTAGCGTTTTATACAATGAGCAGTTCTTC. Its translation: CSARDIGTSVLYNEQFF. The chain recombines TRBV20-1 with TRBJ2-1; 10 positions match TRBD2. The CDR3 covers 17 residues. Trimming removed 0 bases from V and 4 bases from J; junction bases left unmatched: 9. Germline V gives CDR1 DFQATT, CDR2 SNEGSKA (reference sequence).

The V and J genes are TRBV9 and TRBJ2-7; 7 positions match TRBD1. Germline V lookup: CDR1 SGDLS, CDR2 YYNGEE. CDR3 length equals 14 residues. With 4 bases clipped from V and 4 bases from J, the junction kept 8 bases outside the gene matches. The DNA for the CDR3 is TGTGCCAGCAGCTTTACAGGGGTCGGATACGAGCAGTACTTC. It translates to CASSFTGVGYEQYF.